The 29 T cell receptor beta chains below were found in one sample sequenced in a study of cytomegalovirus exposure and HLA in healthy donors. The table came from immunoSEQ multiplex PCR; TCRdb's copy has only in-frame clones and leaves some out. The sample carries some 310,000 clones, around 90% recorded once. The sequenced sample was PBMCs. The receptors come from a man aged 25-45 years in good health and CMV-seronegative.

The chain employs TRBV9 and TRBJ2-1; 8 positions match TRBD2. The CDR3 loop spans 16 amino acids. Germline values: CDR1 SGDLS, CDR2 YYNGEE. Trimming removed 3 bases from V and 6 bases from J; junction bases left unmatched: 11. The CDR3 DNA follows: TGTGCCAGCAGCGCCCCTCGAGCGGGGGACCTCAATGAGCAGTTCTTC. Encoded protein: CASSAPRAGDLNEQFF.

The chain combines TRBV7-2 with TRBJ2-7; TRBD2 is a possible D gene (6 bases). The CDR3 has 15 residues. Trimming cost V 1 base and J 2 bases, with 12 bases left between them. Germline lookup yields CDR1 SGHTA and CDR2 FQGNSA. CDR3 bases: TGTGCCAGCAGCTTAGATCCGGGGGTCACCTACGAGCAGTACTTC. Translation: CASSLDPGVTYEQYF.

The chain joins TRBV5-4 to TRBJ2-3, with 7 bases fitting TRBD2. The germline V gene encodes CDR1 SGHNT and CDR2 YYREEE (reference sequence). This CDR3 is 16 amino acids long. The junction had 14 bases not matched to a gene; V was cut back by 6 bases and J by 4 bases. The CDR3 region has the DNA TGTGCCAGCACCCATCCTGGAGCGGGGATGGCAGATACGCAGTATTTT. Residues: CASTHPGAGMADTQYF.

The chain joins TRBV5-6 to TRBJ1-2; tentative D call: TRBD1 (6 bases). The CDR3 runs 12 residues. Germline V CDR1 and CDR2: SGHDT, YYEEEE. Trimming shortened V by 2 bases and J by 8 bases, and 10 bases separated the two germline ends. The CDR3 nucleotides read TGTGCCAGCAGCTTTGGGGGCCTGGGCTACACCTTC. This gives the protein CASSFGGLGYTF.

The chain combines TRBV27 with TRBJ2-7; 8 bases are a match to TRBD1. The CDR3 covers 15 residues. Germline V gives CDR1 MNHEY, CDR2 SMNVEV (reference sequence). Germline trimming cut 6 bases from V and 0 bases from J; bases unmatched to any gene: 7. The CDR3 loop is CASSPGGPSSYEQYF. The CDR3 DNA reads TGTGCCAGCAGCCCAGGGGGCCCCAGCTCCTACGAGCAGTACTTC.

This rearrangement joins TRBV19 to TRBJ2-5, with TRBD2 matching over 9 bases. Germline-derived CDR1 and CDR2 are LNHDA and SQIVND (reference sequence). V gave up 7 bases and J gave up 5 bases; unmatched junction bases: 8. The CDR3 is made up of 14 amino acids. This chain's CDR3 is CASKRRGGSETQYF. CDR3 coding DNA: TGTGCCAGTAAAAGGCGGGGGGGCTCGGAGACCCAGTACTTC.

The chain carries TRBV4-3 and TRBJ1-5; D perhaps matches TRBD1 (5 bases). Trimming removed 4 bases at V and 6 bases at J, with 16 bases between. The germline V gene has CDR1 LGHNA and CDR2 YSLEER. CDR3 length equals 15 residues. The DNA of the CDR3 is TGCGCCAGCAGCCGGGTACTACAGGTAACTCAGCCCCAGCATTTT. This gives the protein CASSRVLQVTQPQHF.

The table lists this clone with a count of one. The J gene is TRBJ2-7, the V gene TRBV27; a possible D gene is TRBD2 (6 bases). Germline values: CDR1 MNHEY, CDR2 SMNVEV (reference sequence). The V gene lost 3 bases and the J gene lost 4 bases, with 19 bases spanning the gap. The CDR3 runs to 16 residues. CDR3 nucleotides: TGTGCCAGCAGTTTCGAGCCCCCGGAGGGCATGTACGAGCAGTACTTC. Its translation: CASSFEPPEGMYEQYF.

The chain employs TRBV5-6 and TRBJ2-3; 8 bases are shared with TRBD2. Germline CDR1 SGHDT, CDR2 YYEEEE. J was trimmed by 7 bases and V by 3 bases; bases with no gene match: 7. This CDR3 contains 14 residues. CDR3 nucleotide sequence: TGTGCCAGCAGCTCCGAGCGGGGGTTCTATACGCAGTATTTT. Its protein product is CASSSERGFYTQYF.

J is TRBJ2-3 and V is TRBV2, with D perhaps TRBD2 (7 bases). Germline CDR1 is SNHLY and CDR2 is FYNNEI. Trimming took off 7 bases at V and 2 bases at J, with 19 bases between the two ends. This CDR3 has 16 amino acids. This chain's CDR3 is CASNIGGRVATDTQYF. CDR3 coding DNA: TGTGCCAGCAACATAGGGGGGAGGGTTGCCACAGATACGCAGTATTTT. Variable domain in full (rest from reference TRBV2 and TRBJ2-3): EPEVTQTPSHQVTQMGQEVILRCVPISNHLYFYWYRQILGQKVEFLVSFYNNEISEKSEIFDDQFSVERPDGSNFTLKIRSTKLEDSAMYFCASNIGGRVATDTQYFGPGTRLTVL.

CDR3 bases: TGTGCCAGCAGCGTATTTTCTCAAGAGACCCAGTACTTC. Its protein is CASSVFSQETQYF. This rearrangement joins TRBV9 to TRBJ2-5, with D unresolved. The CDR3 loop spans 13 amino acids. V lost 1 base to trimming and J lost 2 bases, with 6 bases between them. In germline, CDR1 is SGDLS, CDR2 YYNGEE.

The V gene is TRBV4-3, the J gene TRBJ1-4; D may be TRBD1 (5 bases). Between the trimmed V and J ends, which lost 0 bases and 11 bases, there was a span of 10 bases. From germline, CDR1 is LGHNA and CDR2 YSLEER. This CDR3 comprises 13 residues. CDR3: CASSQDRGGKLFF. CDR3 sequence (DNA): TGCGCCAGCAGCCAAGATCGGGGGGGGAAACTGTTTTTT.

Written as DNA, the CDR3 is TGTGCCAGCAGCTTCGTGGCTGCAGGGGACCCCGAGACCCAGTACTTC. As protein: CASSFVAAGDPETQYF. V usage is TRBV13 and J usage is TRBJ2-5, with a weak D call TRBD1 (6 bases). Germline V CDR1 and CDR2: PRHDT, FYEKMQ (reference sequence). The CDR3 contains 16 residues. Deletions cut 3 bases from V and 5 bases from J, with 19 bases between.

This clone was seen once. This rearrangement joins TRBV18 to TRBJ2-3; the match to TRBD1 covers 9 bases. The CDR3 runs 15 residues. V gave up 4 bases and J gave up 2 bases; unmatched junction bases: 4. Germline V gives CDR1 KGHSH, CDR2 LQKENI. The CDR3 loop is CASSLQGALTDTQYF. The CDR3, as DNA: TGTGCCAGCTCACTACAGGGGGCTCTCACAGATACGCAGTATTTT.

The rearrangement links TRBV25-1 to TRBJ2-5; possibly TRBD2 for D (6 bases). Trimming stripped 8 bases from V and 2 bases from J, with 15 bases between. This CDR3 region has 14 residues. Germline V gene data show CDR1 as MGHDK and CDR2 as SYGVNS. CDR3 sequence reads: CASANLARQETQYF. The CDR3 DNA follows: TGTGCCAGCGCAAACCTAGCGAGGCAAGAGACCCAGTACTTC.

This chain connects TRBV30 to TRBJ2-7; D gene ambiguous. The CDR3 runs to 13 residues. V lost 0 bases and J 9 bases, leaving 15 bases between the germline ends. Germline V gene data show CDR1 as GTSNPN and CDR2 as SVGIG (reference sequence). The CDR3 coding sequence is TGTGCCTGGAGTGTACCGGCTCCAGGTCGGCAGTACTTC. Translation: CAWSVPAPGRQYF. Together with reference TRBV30 and TRBJ2-7, the CDR3 gives the full variable domain: SQTIHQWPATLVQPVGSPLSLECTVEGTSNPNLYWYRQAAGRGLQLLFYSVGIGQISSEVPQNLSASRPQDRQFILSSKKLLLSDSGFYLCAWSVPAPGRQYFGPGTRLTVT.

The gene calls are TRBV11-2 and TRBJ2-2; the D gene is possibly TRBD2 (5 bases). The CDR3 is made up of 16 amino acids. Trimming removed 3 bases from V and 4 bases from J, with 15 bases in between. The germline V gene has CDR1 SGHAT and CDR2 FQNNGV. Written as DNA, the CDR3 is TGTGCCAGCAGCTTGTTGGCGGGCGCGAGCACCGGGGAGCTGTTTTTT. As protein: CASSLLAGASTGELFF.

The chain has TRBV5-1 and TRBJ1-1; 7 bases are shared with TRBD1. Germline V gives CDR1 SGHRS, CDR2 YFSETQ. V dropped 3 bases and J dropped 0; count of bases not matched to a gene: 5. The CDR3 extends over 15 amino acids. CDR3 residues: CASSSPDRMNTEAFF. The CDR3 DNA reads TGCGCCAGCAGCTCTCCGGACAGGATGAACACTGAAGCTTTCTTT.

This rearrangement joins TRBV5-1 to TRBJ1-6, with D tentatively TRBD1 (6 bases). This CDR3 has 14 residues. Germline CDR1 is SGHRS and CDR2 is YFSETQ. The ends were cut back, 0 bases at V and 7 bases at J, with 8 bases in the middle. The CDR3 sequence is CASSLEGQNSPLHF. As DNA, the CDR3 is TGCGCCAGCAGCTTGGAAGGACAGAATTCACCCCTCCACTTT.

CDR3 DNA: TGTGCCAGCAGCTTGGTTGAGGTCACAGATACGCAGTATTTT. Translating gives CASSLVEVTDTQYF. V gene TRBV5-4 combines with J gene TRBJ2-3, with no clear D. CDR3 length equals 14 residues. Germline-derived CDR1 and CDR2 are SGHNT and YYREEE (reference sequence). Trimming pared 0 bases from V and 2 bases from J, leaving 7 bases between.

DNA for the CDR3: TGTGCCAGTACCCGACTAGCGGGGGCCTCCGGAGATACGCAGTATTTT. Translating it yields CASTRLAGASGDTQYF. The rearrangement uses TRBV19 and TRBJ2-3; TRBD2 agrees at 12 bases. CDR3 length: 16 amino acids. V shed 7 bases, J shed 5 bases, and the junction held 10 bases outside the gene matches. The germline V gene has CDR1 LNHDA and CDR2 SQIVND (reference sequence).

This chain joins TRBV27 and TRBJ1-2, with 7 bases identical to TRBD1. Trimming at V came to 2 bases and at J to 4 bases, leaving 4 bases not matched to a gene. The CDR3 runs 14 residues. CDR1 and CDR2 from the germline V gene are MNHEY and SMNVEV (reference sequence). CDR3 amino acids: CASSLNDRVYGYTF. CDR3 coding DNA: TGTGCCAGCAGTTTAAATGACAGGGTCTATGGCTACACCTTC.

The table lists this clone with a few counts. The chain combines TRBV7-2 with TRBJ2-5; TRBD2 matches at 11 bases. Trimming removed 7 bases from V and 5 bases from J; junction bases left unmatched: 6. Per germline, CDR1 SGHTA and CDR2 FQGNSA. This CDR3 is built from 14 residues. The CDR3 protein is CASNRLAGWETQYF. The CDR3 DNA sequence: TGTGCCAGCAACCGACTAGCGGGGTGGGAGACCCAGTACTTC.

The chain recombines TRBV4-1 with TRBJ1-5; D remains ambiguous. V dropped 0 bases and J dropped 5 bases, with 11 bases sitting between them. In germline, CDR1 is MGHRA, CDR2 YSYEKL. The CDR3 is 15 amino acids. The CDR3 nucleotides are TGCGCCAGCAGCCAAGATGGGCAGGTCGATCAGCCCCAGCATTTT. Its translation: CASSQDGQVDQPQHF.

This chain links TRBV5-1 with TRBJ2-1, with 7 bases matching TRBD1. The CDR3 is made up of 16 amino acids. Germline V gives CDR1 SGHRS, CDR2 YFSETQ. V dropped 2 bases and J dropped 0; count of bases not matched to a gene: 5. The CDR3 coding sequence is TGCGCCAGCAGCTTTACAGGGGCCCGCTCCTACAATGAGCAGTTCTTC. This encodes CASSFTGARSYNEQFF.

This clone was found once. J is TRBJ2-3 and V is TRBV21-1; TRBD2, as called in the table, went unchecked against the DNA. TRBV21-1 is a known pseudogene. The length of the CDR3 is 17 residues. CDR3 sequence: CASSSSGGPDVKYTQYF. In DNA form, the CDR3 reads TGTGCCAGCTCAAGTAGCGGGGGGCCTGATGTGAAGTATACGCAGTATTTT.

CDR3 sequence: CASSPGTFSTDTQYF. In DNA form, the CDR3 reads TGTGCCAGCAGTCCAGGGACTTTCAGCACAGATACGCAGTATTTT. V and J are TRBV27 and TRBJ2-3, with D possibly TRBD2 on 6 matching bases. The CDR3 runs 15 residues. Germline values: CDR1 MNHEY, CDR2 SMNVEV (reference sequence). V was pared by 5 bases and J by 0 bases, with 12 bases between.

V is TRBV6-1 and J is TRBJ1-2, with TRBD1 matching 7 bases. In germline, CDR1 is MNHNS, CDR2 SASEGT. Trimming cost V 6 bases and J 3 bases; bases outside gene matches: 7. The CDR3 sequence is 14 residues long. CDR3 coding DNA: TGTGCCAGCAGAAGAAAAGGGACAGACTATGGCTACACCTTC. Its translation is CASRRKGTDYGYTF.

The gene calls are TRBV4-3 and TRBJ1-3, with 8 nucleotides matching TRBD1. The CDR3 spans 13 residues. Germline CDR1 and CDR2: LGHNA and YSLEER. J gave up 16 bases and V 5 bases, and 13 bases lay outside the gene matches. The CDR3 loop reads CASSSLGQGPWYF. The DNA of the CDR3 is TGCGCCAGCAGCTCCCTCGGACAGGGTCCCTGGTATTTT.